The 4 T cell receptor beta chains below were found in one sample sequenced in a study of immune cell composition in non-small cell lung cancer. Sequenced by immunoSEQ multiplex PCR; TCRdb stores in-frame clones only, minus some. Of over 800 clones in the sample, 82% are singletons; the top ten hold roughly 12%. Normal lung was taken at the farthest possible site, at least 3 cm from tumour. The sample taken for sequencing was non-adjacent lung tissue. Receptors were obtained from a human donor with non-small cell lung cancer.

V and J are TRBV7-8 and TRBJ1-1; D is perhaps TRBD1 (5 bases). V lost 4 bases, J lost 5 bases, and 14 bases lay in between. CDR1 and CDR2 (germline): SGHVS, FQNEAQ. The CDR3 extends over 14 amino acids. CDR3 sequence: CASSSQGGGTEAFF. CDR3 nucleotides: TGTGCCAGCAGCTCCCAGGGTGGGGGGACTGAAGCTTTCTTT. Variable domain in full (rest from reference TRBV7-8 and TRBJ1-1): GAGVSQSPRYKVAKRGQDVALRCDPISGHVSLFWYQQALGQGPEFLTYFQNEAQLDKSGLPSDRFFAERPEGSVSTLKIQRTQQEDSAVYLCASSSQGGGTEAFFGQGTRLTVV.

V gene TRBV7-2 combines with J gene TRBJ2-3; D gene ambiguous. The CDR3 consists of 13 residues. Trimming left V 4 bases short and J 9 bases short, with 14 bases between. CDR1 is SGHTA, CDR2 FQGNSA, per germline. The chain's CDR3 is CASSSRRGDTQYF. The CDR3 nucleotides read TGTGCCAGCAGCTCCCGTCGAGGAGACACGCAGTATTTT.

The rearrangement joins TRBV10-2 to TRBJ2-7, with TRBD1 identical over 10 bases. Germline V gives CDR1 WSHSY, CDR2 SAAADI. This CDR3 contains 15 residues. J lost 4 bases, V lost 5 bases, and 8 bases had no gene match. CDR3 loop: CASSQTGTGAYEQYF. In DNA form, the CDR3 reads TGCGCCAGCAGTCAGACCGGGACAGGGGCTTACGAGCAGTACTTC.

The V gene is TRBV4-2, the J gene TRBJ1-4, with a tentative D call TRBD1 (6 bases). In germline, CDR1 is LGHNA, CDR2 YNFKEQ. The CDR3 runs to 19 residues. V was pared by 3 bases and J by 5 bases, with 25 bases between. The CDR3 protein is CASSQEGGGTGTLNEKLFF. The CDR3 DNA sequence: TGTGCCAGCAGCCAGGAGGGGGGGGGAACCGGGACACTAAATGAAAAACTGTTTTTT.